These 3 T cell receptor beta chains share one sample of origin, sequenced in a study of post-analysis software for immune sequencing data. Points from the study as a whole: Higher frequency in patients than in controls was seen for roughly five TRBV segments, with TRBV5-6, TRBV5-1 and TRBV20-1 among them.

The antigens these receptors bind are not known. Incorporated into the TCR beta cDNA libraries were unique molecular identifiers, which served to reduce PCR and sequencing biases. Using its own MiXCR run on the PCR reads, TCRdb lists one record per CDR3 protein. The sample holds more than 500,000 distinct CDR3 sequences, approximately 31% seen once. Source material: blood. These receptors all come from a girl aged 2-17 years with multiple sclerosis.

The CDR3 sequence: CASGLVSQGLGSQETQYF. Here the CDR3 DNA reads TGTGCTAGTGGTTTGGTTTCTCAGGGTCTGGGTTCGCAGGAGACCCAGTACTTC. V gene TRBV12-5 combines with J gene TRBJ2-5; D perhaps matches TRBD1 (5 bases). V lost 0 bases to trimming and J lost 5 bases, with 22 bases between them. This CDR3 is built from 18 residues. Per the germline V gene, CDR1 is LGHNT and CDR2 is FRNRAP. Using reference TRBV12-5 and TRBJ2-5 for the parts outside the CDR3, the full variable domain is DARVTQTPRHKVTEMGQEVTMRCQPILGHNTVFWYRQTMMQGLELLAYFRNRAPLDDSGMPKDRFSAEMPDATLATLKIQPSEPRDSAVYFCASGLVSQGLGSQETQYFGPGTRLLVL.

This clonotype was recorded a few times. The chain is built from TRBV3-1 and TRBJ2-7, with 7 bases that match TRBD1. Germline CDR1 is LGHDT and CDR2 is YNNKEL (reference sequence). Trimming at V came to 1 base and at J to 0 bases, leaving 3 bases not matched to a gene. This CDR3 has 15 residues. The CDR3 coding sequence is TGTGCCAGCAGCCAAGTGGGACAGCCCTCCTACGAGCAGTACTTC. Its translation: CASSQVGQPSYEQYF.

This clonotype has a handful of counts. The chain combines TRBV6-6 with TRBJ2-3; 14 positions agree with TRBD2. This CDR3 comprises 16 residues. The germline V gene has CDR1 MNHNY and CDR2 SVGAGI (reference sequence). V lost 6 bases and J lost 3; bases outside the gene matches: 5. The CDR3 region is CASSRGLAGGTDTQYF. CDR3 DNA sequence: TGTGCCAGCAGCAGAGGACTAGCGGGGGGAACAGATACGCAGTATTTT.